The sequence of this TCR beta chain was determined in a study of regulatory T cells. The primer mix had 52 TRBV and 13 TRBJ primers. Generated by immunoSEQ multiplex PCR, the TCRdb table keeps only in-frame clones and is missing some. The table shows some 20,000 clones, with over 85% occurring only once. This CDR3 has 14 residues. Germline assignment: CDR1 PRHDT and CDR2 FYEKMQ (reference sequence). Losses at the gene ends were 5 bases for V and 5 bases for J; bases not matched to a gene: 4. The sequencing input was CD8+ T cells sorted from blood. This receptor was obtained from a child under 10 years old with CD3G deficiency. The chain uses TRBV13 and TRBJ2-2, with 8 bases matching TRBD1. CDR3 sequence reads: CASSDRGQTGELFF. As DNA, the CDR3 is TGTGCCAGCAGCGACAGGGGTCAGACCGGGGAGCTGTTTTTT.